This T cell receptor (beta chain) derives from a study of PD-1 blockade in classical Hodgkin lymphoma. Whole-study findings and limits: Lower baseline TCR diversity marked trial partial responders and progressors.

No patient escaped relapse after autologous stem cell transplantation, and brentuximab vedotin exposure varied. Note on this clone: The antigen is unknown.

TCRdb's copy holds only in-frame clones and misses some; the assay was immunoSEQ multiplex PCR. This sample yields around 20,000 clones, of which under 70% are seen a single time; more than 5% belongs to the top ten. The CDR3 runs to 15 residues. CDR1 and CDR2 (germline): MDHEN, SYDVKM. V was cut by 3 bases and J by 7 bases, with 19 bases left in between. This receptor was taken from a human donor with classical Hodgkin lymphoma. The J gene is TRBJ2-7, the V gene TRBV28; no clear D. Sequenced here: peripheral blood mononuclear cells (PBMCs), sampled at baseline. This CDR3 reads CASSFPTSWAREQYF. For the CDR3, the DNA is TGTGCCAGCAGTTTTCCGACCTCGTGGGCCAGGGAGCAGTACTTC.